The T cell receptor (beta chain) described here comes from a study of blood T cell repertoires in COVID-19 (dated by TCRdb to 2018 to 2020). Study-level background: The collaborator samples originated in the United States, Italy and Spain and spanned the acute and convalescent phases of COVID-19. The prospective study material was composed of cDNA or gDNA derived from T cells, B-cell-depleted T cells, or PBMCs. The dataset comprised deeply sampled blood TCRbeta repertoires from subjects exposed to, actively infected with, or recovered from COVID-19. The repertoires were released in a freely available public database meant as a resource for research on the immune response to SARS-CoV-2. Samples came from the ongoing ImmuneRACE study (first 160 participants) plus 1,254 subjects from 6 global collaborators. A de-identified subject ID, COVID-19 status, age in years and sex were almost always included in the sample metadata. Where available, HLA class I and class II types were obtained from metadata supplied by the sample provider rather than from assay-based typing. Study-wide findings and limitations: Clinical and demographic metadata were provided uncurated, with the amount varying by source and participant.

Each collaborating institution followed its own protocols to collect whole blood in K2EDTA tubes. Collaborator samples were shipped for TCRbeta analysis as frozen whole blood, isolated PBMCs, or DNA extracted from either sample type. For CDR1 and CDR2, the germline V gene lists SGHRS and YFSETQ. V loses 0 bases, J loses 1 base, and the germline ends lie 10 bases apart. The CDR3 goes from the cysteine to the phenylalanine over 15 residues. The sequence is cut down to CDR3 DNA, 45 bases in frame from base 1. The immunoSEQ Assay, a bias-controlled multiplex PCR, was used to amplify TCRbeta CDR3 regions from genomic DNA. For the original study's pipeline: Within the assay, amplification of reference gene primers was used to estimate how many nucleated cells each sample contained. To quantify the absolute abundance of each unique TCRbeta CDR3 rearrangement, sequence reads were collapsed and filtered. For each sample, productive Simpson clonality was calculated as the square root of Simpson's diversity index across productive rearrangements. TCRdb provides this immuneACCESS table in a form limited to in-frame rearrangements. Some clones are lacking; in checked studies, under half of them reflect an unresolved V gene, and why the rest are absent is not known. That table supplies the V and J calls and clone size; D and trimming were determined from the DNA. A total of 140,000 to 150,000 clones appear in this sample, 60% to 85% of them only once. Of the sample, roughly 15% falls within the top ten clones.

On this clone itself: Its antigen specificity is not known. Per-nucleotide qualities are absent, and no much larger clonotype sits a single base away.

The specimen sequenced was peripheral blood. The chain employs TRBV5-1 and TRBJ1-1; a tentative D call is TRBD1 (6 bases match). This receptor was identified in a man aged 45 to 65 with acute or convalescent COVID-19. The CDR3 region: CASSLVGTPNTEAFF. At the DNA level, the sequence is TGCGCCAGCAGCTTGGTAGGGACACCGAACACTGAAGCTTTCTTT.